There are a few counts of the clone carrying this TCR beta chain. Its specificity is unknown. TCRdb reprocessed the reads via MiXCR and lists one record per CDR3 protein. Among 740,000 or so distinct CDR3 sequences listed, roughly 35% were seen once. The sample originates from a study of T cell repertoires in cytomegalovirus infection. At the level of the study: Both a matching HLA type and CMV infection were indicated by public TCR beta signatures. Findings of the study overall: People with CMV and the relevant HLA were identified by cumulative public TCR beta family frequency. Dominating the ex vivo response were HLA-C-restricted CMV-specific TCR beta clonotypes.

CDR1 GTSNPN and CDR2 SVGIG come from the germline V gene (reference sequence). Trimming pared 4 bases from V and 6 bases from J, leaving 19 bases between. The CDR3 has 14 residues. The sequence derives from a human donor in good health (CMV status not recorded). Some clones in this sample may be carry-over from other donors' samples. The rearrangement joins TRBV30 to TRBJ2-7, with D possibly being TRBD2 (7 bases). The specimen was PBMCs. The DNA of the CDR3 is TGTGCCTGGACGAGGGGGGGCCTTACGGTCGAGCAGTACTTC. Its translation: CAWTRGGLTVEQYF.